This T cell receptor (beta chain) was identified in a study of blood T cells in healthy people across ages. About the research overall: Through template switching, about one barcoded beta molecule was captured per two T cells, as measured in model experiments. Study results and limitations: Leaving the PBMCs unsorted stopped any conclusive comparison of naive versus antigen-experienced cells. Both higher diversity and more naive CD4+ cells marked long-lived donors when set against aged donors.

The table lists this clonotype with a few counts. Its antigen is not identified. With a J-beta primer mix and a sample-barcoded 5' primer, a second PCR ran roughly 6 to 12 cycles. Each cDNA molecule received a tag from a template-switch adaptor that had 12 random nucleotides. TCRdb reprocessed the 5' RACE reads with MiXCR, giving one entry per CDR3 protein. Among hundreds of thousands of distinct CDR3 sequences listed, roughly 30% were seen once. V shed 1 base and J 4 bases; nucleotides not matched to a gene: 6. Germline CDR1 SGHTA, CDR2 FQGNSA. The CDR3 loop spans 16 amino acids. This sequence was found in an elderly woman in good health. The chain is built from TRBV7-2 and TRBJ2-3, with 9 bases aligning to TRBD2. Sample: blood. CDR3 sequence reads: CASSLDGRGGADTQYF. CDR3 sequence (DNA): TGTGCCAGCAGCTTAGATGGGCGGGGGGGGGCAGATACGCAGTATTTT.